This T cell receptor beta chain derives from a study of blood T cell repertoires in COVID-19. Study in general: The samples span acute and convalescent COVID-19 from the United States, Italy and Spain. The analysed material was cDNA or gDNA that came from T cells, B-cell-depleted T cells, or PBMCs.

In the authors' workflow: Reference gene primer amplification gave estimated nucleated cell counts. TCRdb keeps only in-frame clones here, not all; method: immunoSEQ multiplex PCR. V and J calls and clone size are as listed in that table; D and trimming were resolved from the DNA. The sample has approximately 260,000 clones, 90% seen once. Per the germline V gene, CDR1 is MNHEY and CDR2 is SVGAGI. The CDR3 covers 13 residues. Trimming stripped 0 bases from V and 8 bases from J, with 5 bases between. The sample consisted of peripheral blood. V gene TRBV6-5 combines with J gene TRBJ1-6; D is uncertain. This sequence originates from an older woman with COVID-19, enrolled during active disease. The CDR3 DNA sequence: TGTGCCAGCAGTTACTCCCCAGATTCACCCCTCCACTTT. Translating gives CASSYSPDSPLHF.